This T cell receptor beta chain was captured in a study of shared clonotypes between healthy human individuals. Method: immunoSEQ multiplex PCR; TCRdb's copy keeps in-frame clones and lacks some. The repertoire includes 950,000 to 1,100,000 clones, roughly 80% of them detected once, and roughly 1.4% sits in the top ten. Trimming removed 3 bases from V and 4 bases from J, with 6 bases in between. Germline CDR1 MGHDK, CDR2 SYGVNS. The CDR3 is 12 residues long. As regards this clone: Its antigen is as yet unknown.

Every contributor of samples was a Caucasian grown-up residing in Nashville, Tennessee. Notes on the study in general: The genetic and exposure-history diversity represented was limited by few donors.

V gene TRBV25-1 combines with J gene TRBJ2-5; D is uncertain. This receptor was obtained from a man younger than 35 in good health. The sample taken for sequencing was memory CD4+ T cells sorted from blood. Described subset: CD45RA-negative fraction. The CDR3, as DNA: TGTGCCAGCAGTGACCATCCAGAGACCCAGTACTTC. Its translation: CASSDHPETQYF.